These 32 T cell receptor beta chains originate from one sample sequenced in a study of human T cells and chemical hapten exposure. TCRdb called the RACE reads again in MiXCR, with one record for every CDR3 protein. The sample includes roughly 69,000 distinct CDR3 sequences, 11% seen only once; the top ten take roughly 2.3%. Time point defined: patch test 3, about 24 weeks after DPC sensitization. As to treatment: therapeutic diphenylcyclopropenone sensitization with weekly scalp DPC. This material consisted of whole blood, taken in connection with sensitization to the hapten diphenylcyclopropenone (DPC). These TCRs come from a woman in her twenties or thirties with alopecia areata. Some clones in this sample may be carry-over from other donors' samples.

A note on this clonotype: A much larger clone lies one base from this, so it may be a read error. The chain is built from TRBV10-2 and TRBJ2-7, with D unclear. Germline V gene sequence: CDR1 WSHSY, CDR2 SAAADI. There are 11 residues in the CDR3. The V gene lost 6 bases and the J gene lost 4 bases, with 7 bases spanning the gap. CDR3 nucleotide sequence: TGCGCCAGCAGAGCCAGTTACGAGCAGTACTTC. It encodes CASRASYEQYF.

The table lists this clonotype with a few counts. The genes are TRBV5-1 and TRBJ1-6; a possible D gene is TRBD1 (6 bases). The CDR3 covers 16 residues. V was shortened by 0 bases and J by 7 bases, with 14 bases between the two germline ends. Germline-derived CDR1 and CDR2 are SGHRS and YFSETQ. CDR3 in DNA: TGCGCCAGCAGCTTGGATATTGGGCAGGGGAATTCACCCCTCCACTTT. Encoded protein: CASSLDIGQGNSPLHF.

Many counts were recorded for this clonotype. The rearrangement uses TRBV7-9 and TRBJ2-7, with TRBD2 matching over 10 bases. The CDR3 is made up of 14 amino acids. From germline, CDR1 is SEHNR and CDR2 FQNEAQ (reference sequence). The V and J ends lost 4 bases and 3 bases, in that order; junction bases with no gene match: 3. CDR3 sequence reads: CASSSTSGVYEQYF. CDR3 nucleotides: TGTGCCAGCAGCTCCACTAGCGGGGTCTACGAGCAGTACTTC.

V usage is TRBV7-6 and J usage is TRBJ2-1; 9 positions match TRBD2. The CDR3 spans 17 residues. Germline lookup yields CDR1 SGHVS and CDR2 FNYEAQ. V was pared by 1 base and J by 2 bases, with 6 bases of the junction left unmatched. CDR3 amino acids: CASSLVSGGRAYNEQFF. The CDR3 region has the DNA TGTGCCAGCAGCTTAGTTAGCGGCGGGAGGGCCTACAATGAGCAGTTCTTC.

This chain links TRBV6-1 with TRBJ2-7; D unresolved. V lost 2 bases, J lost 3 bases, and 11 bases lay in between. There are 14 residues in the CDR3. CDR1 is MNHNS and CDR2 is SASEGT in the germline V gene. CDR3 residues: CASSEPPRIYEQYF. CDR3 nucleotide sequence: TGTGCCAGCAGTGAACCGCCCAGAATCTACGAGCAGTACTTC.

At least ten counts were recorded for this clonotype. The chain links TRBV6-5 to TRBJ2-3; 8 nucleotides line up with TRBD2. The V segment lost 0 bases and the J segment 3 bases; nucleotides outside the gene matches: 14. Germline CDR1 reads MNHEY; CDR2 reads SVGAGI. This CDR3 contains 19 residues. In DNA form, the CDR3 reads TGTGCCAGCAGTTACTCGTTTGCGCCTACGGGGGGGCGGACAGATACGCAGTATTTT. This codes for CASSYSFAPTGGRTDTQYF.

A few counts support this clonotype. The chain is built from TRBV2 and TRBJ2-7; D may be TRBD2 (5 bases). Trimming pared 6 bases from V and 0 bases from J, leaving 12 bases between. From germline, CDR1 is SNHLY and CDR2 FYNNEI. CDR3 size: 14 residues. The CDR3 region is CASSPAVSSYEQYF. For the CDR3, the DNA is TGTGCCAGCAGCCCAGCGGTAAGCTCCTACGAGCAGTACTTC.

CDR3 DNA: TGCAGCTGCAGGGACCCCCTTTACAATGAGCAGTTCTTC. Translated, it gives CSCRDPLYNEQFF. The chain joins TRBV20-1 to TRBJ2-1; D tentatively reads TRBD1 or TRBD2 (5 bases each). The CDR3 has 13 residues. The germline V gene encodes CDR1 DFQATT and CDR2 SNEGSKA (reference sequence).

This clonotype was picked up a small number of times. The chain couples TRBV7-2 to TRBJ1-5, with 11 bases aligning to TRBD1. The CDR3 contains 15 residues. V lost 1 base to trimming and J lost 6 bases; unmatched junction nucleotides: 2. The germline CDR1 and CDR2 sequences are SGHTA and FQGNSA. The CDR3 DNA sequence: TGTGCCAGCAGCTTAGGAGGGACAGGGGGTCAGCCCCAGCATTTT. Translated: CASSLGGTGGQPQHF.

This clonotype was counted only a few times. V usage is TRBV6-4 and J usage is TRBJ2-3; the D is unclear. This CDR3 region has 13 residues. The germline V and J ends were trimmed by 3 bases and 2 bases, with 6 bases remaining between them. CDR1 is MRHNA and CDR2 is SNTAGT in the germline V gene. The chain's CDR3 is CASSEGDTDTQYF. CDR3 DNA: TGTGCCAGCAGTGAAGGAGACACAGATACGCAGTATTTT.

This clonotype was found many times. The CDR3 region has the DNA TGTGCCAGCTCACCGGGGGAGAGTACTGAAGCTTTCTTT. This gives the protein CASSPGESTEAFF. This sequence joins TRBV18 and TRBJ1-1; D might be TRBD1 (5 bases). Deletions cut 3 bases from V and 5 bases from J, with 10 bases between. Germline CDR1 is KGHSH and CDR2 is LQKENI. This CDR3 contains 13 residues.

The chain couples TRBV2 to TRBJ2-3, with D perhaps matching TRBD1 (5 bases). Trimming took off 3 bases at V and 4 bases at J, with 14 bases between the two ends. CDR3 length: 15 amino acids. Germline V lookup: CDR1 SNHLY, CDR2 FYNNEI. Here the CDR3 DNA reads TGTGCCAGCAGTGAGGAATGGCAGGGCGCAGATACGCAGTATTTT. Protein sequence: CASSEEWQGADTQYF.

This clonotype was seen only a few times. This chain connects TRBV7-9 to TRBJ2-7; no clear D. The CDR3 runs 15 residues. The V end was cut by 5 bases, the J end by 0 bases, with 14 bases between. Looked up from germline, CDR1 is SEHNR and CDR2 is FQNEAQ (reference sequence). In nucleotides, the CDR3 is TGTGCCAGCAGCCATGGGGTCGCAGACTCCTACGAGCAGTACTTC. This sequence encodes CASSHGVADSYEQYF.

At least ten counts were recorded for this clonotype. This chain connects TRBV6-2 or TRBV6-3 to TRBJ2-4; D possibly corresponds to TRBD1 (5 bases). Germline CDR1 is MNHEY and CDR2 is SVGEGT. Trimming removed 0 bases at V and 13 bases at J, with 16 bases between. This CDR3 spans 14 amino acids. CDR3 sequence: CASSYSNIVTEQYF. In DNA form, the CDR3 reads TGTGCCAGCAGTTACTCGAACATAGTGACAGAGCAGTACTTC.

This chain joins TRBV7-3 and TRBJ2-5; possible D gene TRBD2, 6 bases. V dropped 5 bases and J dropped 5 bases, with 21 bases sitting between them. CDR1 SGHTA and CDR2 FQGTGA come from the germline V gene. This CDR3 contains 16 residues. CDR3 DNA: TGTGCCAGCAGCCCCGCTCTGAGCGGAGGGATGGAGACCCAGTACTTC. Protein product: CASSPALSGGMETQYF.

This clonotype was observed a handful of times. One junction end does not reproduce the germline sequence, and a read error may be involved. The chain combines TRBV2 with TRBJ2-2, with TRBD1 matching 7 bases. CDR1 and CDR2 from the germline V gene are SNHLY and FYNNEI. This CDR3 comprises 16 residues. For the CDR3, the DNA is TGTGCCAGCAGCGAAGCAGGCAGGGGGACCCCCGGGGAGCTGTTTTTT. The encoded protein is CASSEAGRGTPGELFF.

The chain combines TRBV10-3 with TRBJ2-3, with a tentative D call TRBD2 (6 bases). The CDR3 covers 14 residues. Germline V gives CDR1 ENHRY, CDR2 SYGVKD. The V end was cut by 11 bases, the J end by 0 bases, with 15 bases between. CDR3 DNA sequence: TGTGCCCTCGGAGGGGACTCTAGCACAGATACGCAGTATTTT. Translating gives CALGGDSSTDTQYF.

The genes are TRBV18 and TRBJ2-5, with D uncertain. V lost 3 bases and J 5 bases, leaving 10 bases between the germline ends. The CDR3 is 13 residues long. Germline V gene lookup returns CDR1 KGHSH and CDR2 LQKENI. The CDR3 here is CASSPRRAETQYF. In DNA form, the CDR3 reads TGTGCCAGCTCACCTCGAAGGGCGGAGACCCAGTACTTC.

This clonotype was recorded at least ten times. V is TRBV7-3 and J is TRBJ2-2; 7 bases fit TRBD2. The CDR3 is 16 amino acids. Germline CDR1 is SGHTA and CDR2 is FQGTGA. Trimming took 5 bases from V and 1 from J; bases not matched to a gene: 7. CDR3 nucleotides: TGTGCCAGCAGCCGACGGGGAGGGCGGAACACCGGGGAGCTGTTTTTT. Translation gives CASSRRGGRNTGELFF.

This clonotype appeared many times. The chain is built from TRBV29-1 and TRBJ2-5; TRBD1 is a possible D gene (5 bases). CDR1 and CDR2 from the germline V gene are SQVTM and ANQGSEA. This CDR3 comprises 12 residues. Trimming shortened V by 2 bases and J by 5 bases, and 9 bases separated the two germline ends. CDR3 sequence (DNA): TGCAGCGTTGAAAGGGGTTCGGAGACCCAGTACTTC. Translating gives CSVERGSETQYF. Full variable domain (remainder filled in from reference TRBV29-1 and TRBJ2-5): SAVISQKPSRDICQRGTSLTIQCQVDSQVTMMFWYRQQPGQSLTLIATANQGSEATYESGFVIDKFPISRPNLTFSTLTVSNMSPEDSSIYLCSVERGSETQYFGPGTRLLVL.

This clonotype was observed a handful of times. The CDR3 region is CAISESGGFWPQHF. CDR3 in DNA: TGTGCCATCAGTGAGTCTGGGGGGTTTTGGCCCCAGCATTTT. The chain has TRBV10-3 and TRBJ1-5; weak D call: TRBD1 (5 bases). The CDR3 extends over 14 amino acids. Germline CDR1 and CDR2: ENHRY and SYGVKD. The V end lost 0 bases, the J end lost 9 bases, and 12 bases lay between the germline ends.

In its sample, this clonotype was seen many times. The genes are TRBV6-5 and TRBJ1-6; D uncertain. Germline V gene data show CDR1 as MNHEY and CDR2 as SVGAGI. This CDR3 is 15 amino acids long. Deletions cut 10 bases from V and 6 bases from J, with 19 bases between. The CDR3 sequence is CATHTGGGFNSPLHF. CDR3 coding DNA: TGTGCCACCCACACGGGTGGCGGGTTTAATTCACCCCTCCACTTT.

This clonotype is a singleton in its sample. The chain recombines TRBV9 with TRBJ1-1; unclear D gene. The V gene lost 0 bases and the J gene lost 8 bases, with 14 bases spanning the gap. The CDR3 runs to 14 residues. From germline, CDR1 is SGDLS and CDR2 YYNGEE. The CDR3 DNA reads TGTGCCAGCAGCGTAGACATAATGGAGGTGGAAGCTTTCTTT. Encoded protein: CASSVDIMEVEAFF.

In its sample, this clonotype was seen a few times. The chain carries TRBV20-1 and TRBJ2-7; TRBD2 is a possible D gene (6 bases). V shed 3 bases and J shed 2 bases, with 17 bases lying between them. This CDR3 comprises 15 residues. Germline CDR1 DFQATT, CDR2 SNEGSKA (reference sequence). Written as DNA, the CDR3 is TGCAGTGCTAGCCCCTGGCGGGAAAATACCTACGAGCAGTACTTC. This sequence encodes CSASPWRENTYEQYF.

The rearrangement joins TRBV30 to TRBJ2-3; TRBD2 might be the D (5 bases). Germline CDR1 is GTSNPN and CDR2 is SVGIG (reference sequence). V lost 2 bases, J lost 8 bases, and 17 bases lay in between. This CDR3 has 14 amino acids. This CDR3 reads CAWSPRRLEATQYF. Written as DNA, the CDR3 is TGTGCCTGGAGTCCCCGACGATTGGAGGCTACGCAGTATTTT. The entire variable domain, with the rest obtained from reference TRBV30 and TRBJ2-3, is as follows: SQTIHQWPATLVQPVGSPLSLECTVEGTSNPNLYWYRQAAGRGLQLLFYSVGIGQISSEVPQNLSASRPQDRQFILSSKKLLLSDSGFYLCAWSPRRLEATQYFGPGTRLTVL.

This clonotype was observed many times. This chain uses TRBV4-1 with TRBJ2-7; 9 bases align to TRBD1. Germline lookup yields CDR1 MGHRA and CDR2 YSYEKL. V was pared by 6 bases and J by 3 bases, with 12 bases of the junction left unmatched. The CDR3 length is 16 residues. The CDR3: CASRRDRDGSIYEQYF. Here the CDR3 DNA reads TGCGCCAGCAGGCGGGACAGGGATGGAAGTATCTACGAGCAGTACTTC.

This CDR3 reads CSATEGGADTEAFF. In DNA form, the CDR3 reads TGCAGTGCTACAGAAGGGGGGGCAGACACTGAAGCTTTCTTT. The V gene is TRBV20-1, the J gene TRBJ1-1; D possibly corresponds to TRBD1 (6 bases). The CDR3 sequence is 14 residues long. Deletions cut 4 bases from V and 3 bases from J, with 15 bases between. The germline CDR1 and CDR2 sequences are DFQATT and SNEGSKA (reference sequence).

This clonotype was picked up a small number of times. J is TRBJ2-3 and V is TRBV4-3; D possibly corresponds to TRBD2 (6 bases). The CDR3 contains 13 residues. V lost 5 bases and J 6 bases, leaving 12 bases between the germline ends. Germline V gene sequence: CDR1 LGHNA, CDR2 YSLEER. CDR3 region: CASSWDSGDTQYF. In nucleotides, the CDR3 is TGCGCCAGCAGCTGGGACTCAGGGGATACGCAGTATTTT.

This clonotype was counted at least ten times. J is TRBJ2-1 and V is TRBV24-1; 7 nucleotides agree with TRBD1. From germline, CDR1 is KGHDR and CDR2 SFDVKD. This CDR3 is built from 17 residues. Trimming at V came to 0 bases and at J to 3 bases, leaving 7 bases not matched to a gene. CDR3: CATSDLPGTEGYNEQFF. As DNA, the CDR3 is TGTGCCACCAGTGATTTGCCTGGGACAGAAGGCTACAATGAGCAGTTCTTC.

The sample holds many counts of this clonotype. The chain uses TRBV6-6 and TRBJ1-5, with D possibly being TRBD1 (6 bases). V was trimmed by 4 bases and J by 4 bases, leaving 17 bases between them. In germline, CDR1 is MNHNY, CDR2 SVGAGI (reference sequence). The CDR3 runs 16 residues. This CDR3 is CASSSHQTGPNQPQHF. DNA for the CDR3: TGTGCCAGCAGTTCACACCAGACAGGTCCTAATCAGCCCCAGCATTTT.

There are a few counts of this clonotype. V is TRBV6-2 or TRBV6-3 and J is TRBJ2-3; no clear D. The germline CDR1 and CDR2 sequences are MNHEY and SVGEGT. V was cut by 3 bases and J by 1 base, with 8 bases left in between. CDR3 size: 14 residues. In DNA, the CDR3 is TGTGCCAGCAGTTATACGGCGGGCACAGATACGCAGTATTTT. Translation gives CASSYTAGTDTQYF.

This clonotype was detected ten times or more. This chain uses TRBV20-1 with TRBJ2-1; weak D call: TRBD1 (6 bases). CDR3 length: 15 residues. The germline CDR1 and CDR2 sequences are DFQATT and SNEGSKA (reference sequence). Trimming stripped 5 bases from V and 9 bases from J, with 23 bases between. This CDR3 reads CSAPPQTGKGGEQFF. In DNA, the CDR3 is TGCAGTGCTCCACCTCAAACTGGAAAAGGGGGTGAGCAGTTCTTC.